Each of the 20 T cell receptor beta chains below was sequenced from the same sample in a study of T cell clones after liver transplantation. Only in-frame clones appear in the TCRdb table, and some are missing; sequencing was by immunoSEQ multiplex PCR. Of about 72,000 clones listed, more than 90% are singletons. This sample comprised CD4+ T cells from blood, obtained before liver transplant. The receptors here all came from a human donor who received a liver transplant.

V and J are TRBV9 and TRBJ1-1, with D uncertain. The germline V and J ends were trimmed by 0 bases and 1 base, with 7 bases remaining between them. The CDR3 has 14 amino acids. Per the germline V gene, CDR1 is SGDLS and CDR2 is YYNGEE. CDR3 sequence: CASSVGVGNTEAFF. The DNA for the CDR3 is TGTGCCAGCAGCGTAGGAGTAGGGAACACTGAAGCTTTCTTT.

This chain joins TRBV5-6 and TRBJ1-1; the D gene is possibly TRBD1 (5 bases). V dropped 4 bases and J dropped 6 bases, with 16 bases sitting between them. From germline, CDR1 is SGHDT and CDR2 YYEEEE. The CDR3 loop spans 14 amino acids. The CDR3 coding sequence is TGTGCCAGCAGCCCGGGGGTGGCCGGCGCTGAAGCTTTCTTT. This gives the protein CASSPGVAGAEAFF. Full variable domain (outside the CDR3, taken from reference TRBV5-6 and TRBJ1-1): DAGVTQSPTHLIKTRGQQVTLRCSPKSGHDTVSWYQQALGQGPQFIFQYYEEEERQRGNFPDRFSGHQFPNYSSELNVNALLLGDSALYLCASSPGVAGAEAFFGQGTRLTVV.

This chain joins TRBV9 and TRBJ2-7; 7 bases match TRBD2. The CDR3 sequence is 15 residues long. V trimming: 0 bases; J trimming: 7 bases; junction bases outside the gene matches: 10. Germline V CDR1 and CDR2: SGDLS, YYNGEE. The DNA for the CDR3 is TGTGCCAGCAGCGTAGTGGCTAGCGGTTCTAGGGAGCAGTACTTC. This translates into CASSVVASGSREQYF.

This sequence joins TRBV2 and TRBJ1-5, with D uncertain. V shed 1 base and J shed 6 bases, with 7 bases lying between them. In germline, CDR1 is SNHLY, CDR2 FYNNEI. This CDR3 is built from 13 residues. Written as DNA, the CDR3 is TGTGCCAGCAGTGAAGATCTTAGTCAGCCCCAGCATTTT. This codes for CASSEDLSQPQHF. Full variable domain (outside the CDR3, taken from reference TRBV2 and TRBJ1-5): EPEVTQTPSHQVTQMGQEVILRCVPISNHLYFYWYRQILGQKVEFLVSFYNNEISEKSEIFDDQFSVERPDGSNFTLKIRSTKLEDSAMYFCASSEDLSQPQHFGDGTRLSIL.

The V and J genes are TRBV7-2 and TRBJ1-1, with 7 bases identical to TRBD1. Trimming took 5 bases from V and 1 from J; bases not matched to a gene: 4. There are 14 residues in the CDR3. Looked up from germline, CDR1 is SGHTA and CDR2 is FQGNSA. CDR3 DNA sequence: TGTGCCAGCAGCCGACAGGGACCGAACACTGAAGCTTTCTTT. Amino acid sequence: CASSRQGPNTEAFF.

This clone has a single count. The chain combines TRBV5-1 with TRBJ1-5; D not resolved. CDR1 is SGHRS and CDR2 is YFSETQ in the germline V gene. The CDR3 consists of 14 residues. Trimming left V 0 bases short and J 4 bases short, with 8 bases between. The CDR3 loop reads CASSLEPGNQPQHF. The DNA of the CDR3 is TGCGCCAGCAGCTTGGAGCCAGGTAATCAGCCCCAGCATTTT.

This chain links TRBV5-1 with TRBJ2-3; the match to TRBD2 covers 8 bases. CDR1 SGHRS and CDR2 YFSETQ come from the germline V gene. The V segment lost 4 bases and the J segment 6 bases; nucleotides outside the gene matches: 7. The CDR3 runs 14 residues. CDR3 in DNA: TGCGCCAGCAGCATGGGGACTAGGCGCGATACGCAGTATTTT. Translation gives CASSMGTRRDTQYF.

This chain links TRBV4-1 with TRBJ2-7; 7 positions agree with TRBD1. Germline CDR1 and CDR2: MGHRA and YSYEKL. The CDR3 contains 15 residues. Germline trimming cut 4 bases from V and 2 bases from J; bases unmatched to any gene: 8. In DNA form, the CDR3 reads TGCGCCAGCAGCCCTGGGACAGCGCGCGCCTACGAGCAGTACTTC. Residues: CASSPGTARAYEQYF.

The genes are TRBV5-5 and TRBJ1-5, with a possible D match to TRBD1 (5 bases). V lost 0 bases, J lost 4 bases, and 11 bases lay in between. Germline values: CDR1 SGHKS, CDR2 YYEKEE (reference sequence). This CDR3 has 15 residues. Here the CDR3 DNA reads TGTGCCAGCAGCTTGGATACGGGGGATAATCAGCCCCAGCATTTT. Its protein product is CASSLDTGDNQPQHF.

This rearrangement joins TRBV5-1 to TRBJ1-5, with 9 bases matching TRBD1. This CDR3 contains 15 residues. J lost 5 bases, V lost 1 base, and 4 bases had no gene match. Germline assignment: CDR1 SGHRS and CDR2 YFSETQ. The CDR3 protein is CASSLTGGIDQPQHF. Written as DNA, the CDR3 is TGCGCCAGCAGCTTGACAGGGGGCATCGATCAGCCCCAGCATTTT. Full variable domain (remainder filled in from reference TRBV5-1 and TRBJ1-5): KAGVTQTPRYLIKTRGQQVTLSCSPISGHRSVSWYQQTPGQGLQFLFEYFSETQRNKGNFPGRFSGRQFSNSRSEMNVSTLELGDSALYLCASSLTGGIDQPQHFGDGTRLSIL.

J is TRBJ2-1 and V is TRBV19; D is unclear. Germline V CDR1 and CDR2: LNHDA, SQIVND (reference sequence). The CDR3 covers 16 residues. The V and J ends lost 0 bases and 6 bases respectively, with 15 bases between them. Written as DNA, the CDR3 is TGTGCCAGTAGTATAGAGGGAATGACATTGGGCAATGAGCAGTTCTTC. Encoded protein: CASSIEGMTLGNEQFF.

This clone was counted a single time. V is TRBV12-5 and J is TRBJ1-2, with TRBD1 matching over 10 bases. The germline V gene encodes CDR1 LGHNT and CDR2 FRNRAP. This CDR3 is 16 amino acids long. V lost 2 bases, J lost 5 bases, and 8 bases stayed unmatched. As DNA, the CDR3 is TGTGCTAGTGGTTTGAACTCCGGGACAGGGGTTTATGGCTACACCTTC. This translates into CASGLNSGTGVYGYTF.

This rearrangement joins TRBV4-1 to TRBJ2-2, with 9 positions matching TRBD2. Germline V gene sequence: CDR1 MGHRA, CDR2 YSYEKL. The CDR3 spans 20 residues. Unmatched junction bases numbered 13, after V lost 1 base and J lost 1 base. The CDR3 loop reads CASSQARGGLAGRNTGELFF. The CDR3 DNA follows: TGCGCCAGCAGCCAAGCCCGGGGGGGGCTAGCGGGACGGAACACCGGGGAGCTGTTTTTT.

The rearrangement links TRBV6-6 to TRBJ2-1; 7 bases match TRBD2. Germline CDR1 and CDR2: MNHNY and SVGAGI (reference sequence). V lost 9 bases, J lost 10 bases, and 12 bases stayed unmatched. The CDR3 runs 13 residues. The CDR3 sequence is CASGLGNLGEQFF. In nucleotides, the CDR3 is TGTGCCAGTGGACTAGGGAATCTGGGGGAGCAGTTCTTC.

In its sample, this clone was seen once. The CDR3 region has the DNA TGTGCCACCAGCCTGGTTGTAGGCGAGCAGTACTTC. Translated: CATSLVVGEQYF. This rearrangement joins TRBV15 to TRBJ2-7; D is ambiguous. Trimming took 5 bases from V and 6 from J, leaving 11 bases between them. Germline CDR1 LNHNV, CDR2 YYDKDF (reference sequence). The CDR3 has 12 amino acids.

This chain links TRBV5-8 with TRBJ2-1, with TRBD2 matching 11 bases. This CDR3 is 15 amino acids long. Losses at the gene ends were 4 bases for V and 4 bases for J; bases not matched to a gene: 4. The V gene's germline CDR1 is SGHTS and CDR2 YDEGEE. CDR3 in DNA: TGTGCCAGCAGCCCGGGACTAGCGGTTTACAATGAGCAGTTCTTC. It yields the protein CASSPGLAVYNEQFF.

The CDR3 nucleotides read TGTGCCAGCAGCCCAAGGACAGGTGGCACTGAAGCTTTCTTT. Encoded protein: CASSPRTGGTEAFF. The rearrangement joins TRBV11-3 to TRBJ1-1; 7 nucleotides match TRBD1. The CDR3 covers 14 residues. Germline trimming cut 5 bases from V and 4 bases from J; bases unmatched to any gene: 7. From germline, CDR1 is SGHNT and CDR2 YENEEA.

CDR3 amino acids: CASSLEAATSGRASYEQYF. The CDR3 region has the DNA TGCGCCAGCAGCCTGGAAGCCGCAACTAGCGGGAGGGCCTCCTACGAGCAGTACTTC. The chain couples TRBV5-1 to TRBJ2-7; the match to TRBD2 covers 13 bases. The CDR3 has 19 residues. Germline V gene data show CDR1 as SGHRS and CDR2 as YFSETQ. After removal of 4 bases from V and 0 bases from J, the junction contained 13 bases not matched to a gene.

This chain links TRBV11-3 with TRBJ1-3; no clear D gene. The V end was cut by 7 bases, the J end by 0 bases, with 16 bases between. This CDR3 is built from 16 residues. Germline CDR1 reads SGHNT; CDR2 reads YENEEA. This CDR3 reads CASTPDGRGSGNTIYF. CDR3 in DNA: TGTGCCAGCACCCCAGATGGACGAGGCTCTGGAAACACCATATATTTT.

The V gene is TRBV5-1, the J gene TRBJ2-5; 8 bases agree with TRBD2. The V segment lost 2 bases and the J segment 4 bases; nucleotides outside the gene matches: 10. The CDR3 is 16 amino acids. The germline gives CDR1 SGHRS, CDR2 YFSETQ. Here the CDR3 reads CASSFLAGLRGETQYF. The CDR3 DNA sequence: TGCGCCAGCAGCTTCCTAGCGGGTCTGAGGGGAGAGACCCAGTACTTC.